The 18 T cell receptor beta chains in this list originate from one sample, sequenced in a study of regulatory T cells in long-lasting Graves disease. Arm-PCR of CDR3 regions and iRepertoire HTBI primers were used to build TCR beta libraries. From the multiplex PCR reads, TCRdb called clonotypes with MiXCR, one entry per CDR3 protein. Among more than 300,000 distinct CDR3 sequences listed, about 14% were seen once. Sample time point: newly diagnosed GD, antithyroid drugs for less than 3 months. Generation of the TCR library employed RNA extracted from PBMCs. Sample: peripheral blood mononuclear cells (PBMCs), taken at new diagnosis, from a patient treated with antithyroid drugs. Every receptor here comes from a female donor with Graves disease.

About this clonotype itself: A far larger clone is off by one base, so a read error is likely. In nucleotides, the CDR3 is TGTGCCTGCAGCGCTTCAGGGGGCCCTGGCTACACCTTC. Translation: CACSASGGPGYTF. V usage is TRBV7-2 and J usage is TRBJ1-2; 8 bases map to TRBD1. Germline V gene sequence: CDR1 SGHTA, CDR2 FQGNSA. The CDR3 is made up of 13 amino acids.

The table lists this clonotype with many counts. CDR3: CAISEGLANTGELFF. For the CDR3, the DNA is TGTGCCATCAGTGAGGGACTAGCGAACACCGGGGAGCTGTTTTTT. The V gene is TRBV10-3, the J gene TRBJ2-2; 7 bases are shared with TRBD2. In germline, CDR1 is ENHRY, CDR2 SYGVKD. V trimming: 2 bases; J trimming: 0 bases; junction bases outside the gene matches: 0. The CDR3 is 15 residues long.

This clonotype was detected only a few times. The chain employs TRBV6-1 and TRBJ1-5; no reliable D call. Germline CDR1 MNHNS, CDR2 SASEGT. The ends were cut back, 4 bases at V and 7 bases at J, with 14 bases in the middle. The CDR3 loop spans 14 amino acids. CDR3 region: CASSVFRVGQPQHF. The CDR3 DNA follows: TGTGCCAGCAGTGTATTTAGGGTCGGGCAGCCCCAGCATTTT.

V usage is TRBV6-2 or TRBV6-3 and J usage is TRBJ2-5, with a tentative D call TRBD2 (5 bases). This CDR3 comprises 14 residues. Germline V CDR1 and CDR2: MNHEY, SVGEGT. V was cut by 5 bases and J by 5 bases, with 15 bases left in between. CDR3 in amino acids: CASSGRITGETQYF. The DNA for the CDR3 is TGTGCCAGCAGTGGACGGATCACGGGGGAGACCCAGTACTTC.

In this sample, this clonotype turned up many times. The gene calls are TRBV5-1 and TRBJ1-1, with TRBD1 as a possible D gene (5 bases). The CDR3 is 16 amino acids. Germline-derived CDR1 and CDR2 are SGHRS and YFSETQ. The ends were cut back, 2 bases at V and 2 bases at J, with 16 bases in the middle. CDR3 protein: CASSFPGANSNTEAFF. As DNA, the CDR3 is TGCGCCAGCAGCTTCCCCGGGGCTAATAGTAACACTGAAGCTTTCTTT. The full variable domain, with the rest looked up from reference TRBV5-1 and TRBJ1-1, is KAGVTQTPRYLIKTRGQQVTLSCSPISGHRSVSWYQQTPGQGLQFLFEYFSETQRNKGNFPGRFSGRQFSNSRSEMNVSTLELGDSALYLCASSFPGANSNTEAFFGQGTRLTVV.

This clonotype came up a few times. V and J are TRBV5-1 and TRBJ2-7; D possibly corresponds to TRBD2 (6 bases). V was shortened by 1 base and J by 6 bases, with 17 bases between the two germline ends. Germline CDR1 reads SGHRS; CDR2 reads YFSETQ. CDR3 length: 15 residues. CDR3 bases: TGCGCCAGCAGCTTGTTTACCGGGGGTCGTGGCGAGCAGTACTTC. Residues: CASSLFTGGRGEQYF.

This clonotype was picked up many times. The rearrangement links TRBV11-2 to TRBJ1-1; TRBD1 might be the D (6 bases). CDR3 length equals 16 residues. V shed 5 bases and J shed 3 bases, with 19 bases lying between them. Germline CDR1 is SGHAT and CDR2 is FQNNGV. CDR3 amino acids: CASSQDRSTIHTEAFF. The CDR3 DNA follows: TGTGCCAGCAGCCAGGACAGATCAACTATCCACACTGAAGCTTTCTTT.

The J gene is TRBJ2-2, the V gene TRBV29-1, with unresolved D. The CDR3 extends over 14 amino acids. Trimming took 6 bases from V and 2 from J, leaving 13 bases between them. CDR1 is SQVTM and CDR2 is ANQGSEA in the germline V gene. This CDR3 is CSVPQPLNTGELFF. In DNA, the CDR3 is TGCAGCGTCCCACAGCCTCTTAACACCGGGGAGCTGTTTTTT.

CDR3 nucleotide sequence: TGTGCCAGCAGAACCGGGACATTCGAGTTCTTC. This encodes CASRTGTFEFF. The V gene is TRBV25-1, the J gene TRBJ2-1; the D gene is possibly TRBD1 (6 bases). Trimming left V 6 bases short and J 14 bases short, with 14 bases between. This CDR3 contains 11 residues. Looked up from germline, CDR1 is MGHDK and CDR2 is SYGVNS.

This clonotype occurred many times. The chain combines TRBV12-3 or TRBV12-4 with TRBJ1-4; D is unclear. V shed 6 bases and J shed 0 bases, with 11 bases lying between them. The CDR3 sequence is 15 residues long. CDR3 sequence (DNA): TGTGCCAGCAGATATCAGGCGGCAACTAATGAAAAACTGTTTTTT. The encoded protein is CASRYQAATNEKLFF.

This clonotype occurred many times. The V and J genes are TRBV20-1 and TRBJ2-2, with 9 bases lining up with TRBD2. Germline-derived CDR1 and CDR2 are DFQATT and SNEGSKA (reference sequence). CDR3 size: 16 residues. V lost 3 bases, J lost 5 bases, and 10 bases stayed unmatched. The CDR3 loop reads CSASLGLAGLTGELFF. CDR3 sequence (DNA): TGCAGTGCTAGTTTAGGCCTAGCGGGATTGACCGGGGAGCTGTTTTTT.

This clonotype was observed many times. This chain joins TRBV19 and TRBJ1-2; D is undetermined. Trimming left V 8 bases short and J 4 bases short, with 14 bases between. The CDR3 runs to 13 residues. In germline, CDR1 is LNHDA, CDR2 SQIVND (reference sequence). The CDR3 DNA sequence: TGTGCCAGTTCCCTGGGGAGGGCCTATGGCTACACCTTC. It encodes CASSLGRAYGYTF.

This clonotype was observed many times. The rearrangement uses TRBV6-1 and TRBJ1-1; the D gene is possibly TRBD1 (6 bases). The ends were cut back, 6 bases at V and 2 bases at J, with 13 bases in the middle. The germline gives CDR1 MNHNS, CDR2 SASEGT. The CDR3 contains 14 residues. Here the CDR3 DNA reads TGTGCCAGCAGACCCGGGACATCAAACACTGAAGCTTTCTTT. The encoded protein is CASRPGTSNTEAFF.

This clonotype was seen more than once but under ten times. V and J are TRBV20-1 and TRBJ1-1; 10 bases match TRBD1. This CDR3 is built from 19 residues. CDR1 is DFQATT, CDR2 SNEGSKA, per germline (reference sequence). Trimming cost V 0 bases and J 0 bases; bases outside gene matches: 13. CDR3: CSARDLIGTGDSMNTEAFF. In nucleotides, the CDR3 is TGCAGTGCTAGAGATCTTATTGGGACAGGGGACTCCATGAACACTGAAGCTTTCTTT.

This clonotype was detected only a few times. The CDR3 carries no conserved terminal phenylalanine or tryptophan, so it likely arises from a read error. The chain combines TRBV29-1 with TRBJ1-1, with 10 bases identical to TRBD1. Germline CDR1 SQVTM, CDR2 ANQGSEA. CDR3 length equals 12 residues. V shed 7 bases, J shed 4 bases, and the junction held 3 bases outside the gene matches. Written as DNA, the CDR3 is TGCAGCGCCCGGACAGGGGGCACTGAAGCTTTCTCT. This encodes CSARTGGTEAFS.

The V and J genes are TRBV27 and TRBJ2-1; D remains unclear. Germline assignment: CDR1 MNHEY and CDR2 SMNVEV (reference sequence). The V end lost 5 bases, the J end lost 0 bases, and 8 bases lay between the germline ends. This CDR3 region has 14 residues. CDR3 nucleotide sequence: TGTGCCAGCAGTGTCAGGAGCTCCTACAATGAGCAGTTCTTC. It yields the protein CASSVRSSYNEQFF.

The chain couples TRBV6-1 to TRBJ2-7, with 10 bases that match TRBD1. The CDR3 has 15 residues. V was pared by 6 bases and J by 4 bases, with 9 bases of the junction left unmatched. Germline V gives CDR1 MNHNS, CDR2 SASEGT. The CDR3 DNA is TGTGCCAGCAGGGCCGGACAGGGGGAAAAGTACGAGCAGTACTTC. Translating gives CASRAGQGEKYEQYF.

This clonotype was seen many times. The chain carries TRBV27 and TRBJ2-7; maybe TRBD1 (5 bases). Germline V CDR1 and CDR2: MNHEY, SMNVEV (reference sequence). Trimming cost V 3 bases and J 1 base, with 7 bases left between them. The CDR3 has 13 residues. In nucleotides, the CDR3 is TGTGCCAGCAGTTTCGCAGGGTCCTACGAGCAGTACTTC. Translating gives CASSFAGSYEQYF.